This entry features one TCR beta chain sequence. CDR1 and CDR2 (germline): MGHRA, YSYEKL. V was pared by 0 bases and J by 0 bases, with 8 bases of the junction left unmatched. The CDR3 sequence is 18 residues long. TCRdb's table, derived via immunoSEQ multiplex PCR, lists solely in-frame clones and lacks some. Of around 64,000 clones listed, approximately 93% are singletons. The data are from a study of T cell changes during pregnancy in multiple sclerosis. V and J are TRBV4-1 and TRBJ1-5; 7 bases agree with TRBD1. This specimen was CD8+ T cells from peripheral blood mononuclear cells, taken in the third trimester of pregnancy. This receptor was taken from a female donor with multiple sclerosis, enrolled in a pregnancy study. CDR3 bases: TGCGCCAGCAGCCAAGAGGGCGGGACAGTTTATAGCAATCAGCCCCAGCATTTT. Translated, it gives CASSQEGGTVYSNQPQHF.